A selection of T cell receptor beta chains follows, all from one sample in a study of CD8 T cells in Susac syndrome. TCRdb called the immunoSEQ multiplex PCR reads again in MiXCR, with one record for every CDR3 protein. Of 84,000 or so distinct CDR3 sequences detected, roughly 94% appear once; the ten largest clones hold 0.45% to 0.5%. The sample taken for sequencing was CD8+ T cells from PBMCs. The receptors were gathered from a human donor with Susac syndrome. Each CDR3 is given with its conserved first and last residue. D genes are given only for firm matches. Rows may omit the clone size; those that give it use once, few, many or a size class.

CDR3 protein	CDR3 DNA	clone size	J gene	D gene	V gene
CASSQGNLGENTEAFF	TGTGCCAGCAGCCAAGGAAATTTAGGGGAGAACACTGAAGCTTTCTTT	-	TRBJ1-1	-	TRBV4-2
CASSRGLAEDNEQFF	TGTGCCAGCTCAAGAGGGCTAGCGGAGGACAATGAGCAGTTCTTC	-	TRBJ2-1	TRBD2	TRBV18
CATSTLRGAEKLFF	TGTGCCACCAGCACCCTCAGGGGGGCAGAAAAACTGTTTTTT	-	TRBJ1-4	TRBD1	TRBV15
CSVETPQGRPYEQYF	TGCAGCGTTGAAACCCCCCAGGGGAGACCCTACGAGCAGTACTTC	-	TRBJ2-7	-	TRBV29-1
CASSQGDSLYEQYF	TGCGCCAGCAGCCAAGGAGACAGTCTCTACGAGCAGTACTTC	-	TRBJ2-7	-	TRBV4-1
CSVVGGGIRQETQYF	TGCAGCGTTGTAGGGGGTGGCATACGACAAGAGACCCAGTACTTC	-	TRBJ2-5	-	TRBV29-1
CASSPGTGDSYEQYF	TGTGCCAGCAGTCCCGGGACAGGAGACTCCTACGAGCAGTACTTC	-	TRBJ2-7	TRBD1	TRBV6-5
CASSLGLGEQFF	TGTGCCAGCAGCTTGGGACTCGGGGAGCAGTTCTTC	-	TRBJ2-1	-	TRBV5-6
CASSLVSRPGELFF	TGTGCCAGCAGCTTAGTTTCGCGGCCCGGGGAGCTGTTTTTT	-	TRBJ2-2	-	TRBV7-6
CSVEDSDRAEQYF	TGCAGCGTTGAAGACTCAGACAGGGCCGAGCAGTACTTC	-	TRBJ2-7	TRBD1	TRBV29-1
CSAYVVTSGDYNEQFF	TGCAGTGCGTATGTAGTGACTAGCGGGGATTACAATGAGCAGTTCTTC	-	TRBJ2-1	TRBD2	TRBV20-1
CATSPSGTPHEQYF	TGTGCCACCAGCCCAAGCGGAACTCCTCACGAGCAGTACTTC	once	TRBJ2-7	-	TRBV15
CASSSSGVAGGPNEQFF	TGCGCCAGCAGCTCGAGCGGGGTGGCGGGAGGGCCGAATGAGCAGTTCTTC	once	TRBJ2-1	TRBD2	TRBV5-1
CSARSADSPGEQYF	TGCAGTGCTAGATCCGCGGACTCCCCGGGCGAGCAGTACTTC	once	TRBJ2-7	-	TRBV20-1